Shown below are 21 T cell receptor beta chains from a single sample sequenced in a study of immune evolution from preneoplasia to lung adenocarcinoma. The method was immunoSEQ multiplex PCR; TCRdb's version includes in-frame clones alone and lacks a portion of them. The sample carries about 8,000 clones, 82% recorded once. Sequenced input: FFPE minimally invasive lung adenocarcinoma tissue. These receptors were taken from a person aged 65 to 85 with lung adenocarcinoma.

Points on this clone: Sequence at one end of the junction differs from germline and may be a read error. The same CDR3 arises from other DNA sequences in this sample as well. The V gene is TRBV7-9, the J gene TRBJ1-4; D call uncertain. The CDR3 is 14 amino acids. Germline V gene lookup returns CDR1 SEHNR and CDR2 FQNEAQ (reference sequence). For the CDR3, the DNA is TGTGCCAGCAGCTTTGGATCTGGAGGTGAAAAATTGTTTTTT. As protein: CASSFGSGGEKLFF.

This clone was found a few times. V is TRBV5-4 and J is TRBJ2-2, with D hard to call. The germline V gene encodes CDR1 SGHNT and CDR2 YYREEE (reference sequence). There are 13 residues in the CDR3. V shed 3 bases and J shed 5 bases, with 8 bases lying between them. Here the CDR3 DNA reads TGTGCCAGCAGCTCACAGAGGACCGGGGAGCTGTTTTTT. This gives the protein CASSSQRTGELFF.

The J gene is TRBJ1-3, the V gene TRBV7-2; the D is unclear. Germline assignment: CDR1 SGHTA and CDR2 FQGNSA. V gave up 4 bases and J gave up 4 bases, with 11 bases separating them. This CDR3 contains 14 residues. CDR3 in DNA: TGTGCCAGCAGCTCTCAAAGCGGGGGAAACACCATATATTTT. Its protein is CASSSQSGGNTIYF.

This rearrangement joins TRBV30 to TRBJ1-4; unclear D gene. The V gene lost 4 bases and the J gene lost 4 bases, with 7 bases spanning the gap. This CDR3 spans 12 amino acids. Germline V gene data show CDR1 as GTSNPN and CDR2 as SVGIG (reference sequence). CDR3 residues: CAWKGFNEKLFF. CDR3 DNA: TGTGCCTGGAAGGGTTTTAATGAAAAACTGTTTTTT. The full variable domain, with the rest looked up from reference TRBV30 and TRBJ1-4, is SQTIHQWPATLVQPVGSPLSLECTVEGTSNPNLYWYRQAAGRGLQLLFYSVGIGQISSEVPQNLSASRPQDRQFILSSKKLLLSDSGFYLCAWKGFNEKLFFGSGTQLSVL.

This clone was observed once. The V and J genes are TRBV7-9 and TRBJ2-3, with TRBD2 as a possible D gene (6 bases). Deletions cut 5 bases from V and 4 bases from J, with 10 bases between. The germline gives CDR1 SEHNR, CDR2 FQNEAQ (reference sequence). The CDR3 sequence is 13 residues long. DNA for the CDR3: TGTGCCAGCAGCCTCGGGACTGCAGATACGCAGTATTTT. Translation gives CASSLGTADTQYF.

This clone is a singleton in its sample. The chain uses TRBV5-4 and TRBJ2-2; no firm D call. The germline V and J ends were trimmed by 5 bases and 7 bases, with 18 bases remaining between them. This CDR3 is 15 amino acids long. Germline V gives CDR1 SGHNT, CDR2 YYREEE (reference sequence). Written as DNA, the CDR3 is TGTGCCAGCAGATTGACATTCGACCGAGGCGGGGAGCTGTTTTTT. Translation: CASRLTFDRGGELFF.

This clone was counted once. The rearrangement joins TRBV7-2 to TRBJ2-5; 7 nucleotides agree with TRBD2. Germline CDR1 reads SGHTA; CDR2 reads FQGNSA. V lost 8 bases, J lost 5 bases, and 8 bases stayed unmatched. CDR3 length equals 13 residues. The CDR3 region is CASARDSGETQYF. CDR3 DNA: TGTGCCAGCGCGAGGGATAGCGGGGAGACCCAGTACTTC.

The gene calls are TRBV28 and TRBJ1-1, with D perhaps TRBD1 (5 bases). The CDR3 contains 14 residues. Trimming cost V 2 bases and J 6 bases, with 13 bases left between them. The germline gives CDR1 MDHEN, CDR2 SYDVKM. The CDR3 sequence is CASSLQAGGAEAFF. The DNA of the CDR3 is TGTGCCAGCAGTTTACAGGCGGGGGGGGCTGAAGCTTTCTTT. The variable domain in full, completed from reference TRBV28 and TRBJ1-1, reads DVKVTQSSRYLVKRTGEKVFLECVQDMDHENMFWYRQDPGLGLRLIYFSYDVKMKEKGDIPEGYSVSREKKERFSLILESASTNQTSMYLCASSLQAGGAEAFFGQGTRLTVV.

The chain couples TRBV6-5 to TRBJ1-2; 8 bases are shared with TRBD1. CDR1 is MNHEY, CDR2 SVGAGI, per germline. V dropped 5 bases and J dropped 4; count of bases not matched to a gene: 6. CDR3 size: 14 residues. CDR3 in amino acids: CASSLGQGGYGYTF. CDR3 in DNA: TGTGCCAGCAGTCTCGGACAGGGAGGCTATGGCTACACCTTC.

The chain combines TRBV7-9 with TRBJ2-1; TRBD1 matches at 7 bases. CDR3 length equals 15 residues. J gave up 2 bases and V 5 bases, and 6 bases lay outside the gene matches. Per germline, CDR1 SEHNR and CDR2 FQNEAQ (reference sequence). The CDR3 region is CASSTTDRAYNEQFF. CDR3 nucleotide sequence: TGTGCCAGCAGCACCACTGACAGGGCCTACAATGAGCAGTTCTTC.

V usage is TRBV15 and J usage is TRBJ2-5; D may be TRBD2 (5 bases). Per the germline V gene, CDR1 is LNHNV and CDR2 is YYDKDF (reference sequence). The CDR3 runs 13 residues. Trimming removed 6 bases from V and 3 bases from J, with 11 bases in between. The CDR3 DNA is TGTGCCACCAGGAGGGAGATGGAAGAGACCCAGTACTTC. Protein: CATRREMEETQYF.

This chain's CDR3 is CAITPGGTNEKLFF. CDR3 DNA: TGTGCCATCACCCCAGGGGGGACTAATGAAAAACTGTTTTTT. This rearrangement joins TRBV10-3 to TRBJ1-4; TRBD1 matches 7 bases. Trimming removed 7 bases from V and 2 bases from J; junction bases left unmatched: 4. CDR1 and CDR2 (germline): ENHRY, SYGVKD. This CDR3 contains 14 residues.

The chain combines TRBV29-1 with TRBJ1-2; D perhaps matches TRBD1 (5 bases). This CDR3 is 12 amino acids long. V dropped 6 bases and J dropped 4 bases, with 12 bases sitting between them. Germline assignment: CDR1 SQVTM and CDR2 ANQGSEA. The CDR3 nucleotides are TGCAGCGTGGGGGGAGGGCCCTATGGCTACACCTTC. Its protein product is CSVGGGPYGYTF.

This sequence joins TRBV29-1 and TRBJ2-2, with 8 positions matching TRBD1. Germline V gene lookup returns CDR1 SQVTM and CDR2 ANQGSEA. This CDR3 contains 14 residues. V gave up 7 bases and J gave up 1 base; unmatched junction bases: 5. As DNA, the CDR3 is TGCAGCGCCCGAACAGGGGGGAACACCGGGGAGCTGTTTTTT. Translation gives CSARTGGNTGELFF.

This clone was observed a few times. The V and J genes are TRBV7-3 and TRBJ1-1; D is uncertain. There are 14 residues in the CDR3. V was cut by 5 bases and J by 5 bases, with 15 bases left in between. Per germline, CDR1 SGHTA and CDR2 FQGTGA. The CDR3 loop is CASSAQNSGTEAFF. In DNA form, the CDR3 reads TGTGCCAGCAGCGCCCAAAACAGCGGGACTGAAGCTTTCTTT. Supplemented by reference TRBV7-3 and TRBJ1-1, the full variable domain reads GAGVSQTPSNKVTEKGKYVELRCDPISGHTALYWYRQSLGQGPEFLIYFQGTGAADDSGLPNDRFFAVRPEGSVSTLKIQRTERGDSAVYLCASSAQNSGTEAFFGQGTRLTVV.

The V gene is TRBV29-1, the J gene TRBJ1-1; 7 positions match TRBD1. The CDR3 contains 13 residues. Germline V lookup: CDR1 SQVTM, CDR2 ANQGSEA. V lost 7 bases, J lost 0 bases, and 5 bases stayed unmatched. Here the CDR3 reads CSATGQMNTEAFF. The CDR3 coding sequence is TGCAGCGCTACGGGACAGATGAACACTGAAGCTTTCTTT.

CDR3 amino acids: CASSKGQIEQYF. Written as DNA, the CDR3 is TGTGCCAGCAGCAAGGGACAGATCGAGCAGTACTTC. The chain combines TRBV7-2 with TRBJ2-7, with 7 nucleotides matching TRBD1. Per the germline V gene, CDR1 is SGHTA and CDR2 is FQGNSA. V gave up 5 bases and J gave up 6 bases; unmatched junction bases: 4. The CDR3 consists of 12 residues.

The chain uses TRBV6-1 and TRBJ1-6; 11 bases line up with TRBD1. This CDR3 has 14 residues. The J segment lost 12 bases and the V segment lost 3 bases, leaving 4 bases of the junction unmatched. Germline CDR1 MNHNS, CDR2 SASEGT. DNA of the CDR3: TGTGCCAGCAGTGATGGGACAGGGGGGAGACCCCTCCACTTT. It encodes CASSDGTGGRPLHF.

The V call is TRBV27, the J call TRBJ2-1, with 10 bases matching TRBD1. CDR3 length: 15 residues. Losses at the gene ends were 5 bases for V and 8 bases for J; bases not matched to a gene: 9. The germline gives CDR1 MNHEY, CDR2 SMNVEV (reference sequence). CDR3 loop: CASSLSGTGDYEQFF. The DNA of the CDR3 is TGTGCCAGCAGTCTCTCCGGGACAGGGGACTATGAGCAGTTCTTC.

The V and J genes are TRBV5-4 and TRBJ1-1, with D tentatively TRBD1 (6 bases). V lost 4 bases to trimming and J lost 5 bases, with 9 bases between them. The CDR3 sequence is 12 residues long. The germline V gene has CDR1 SGHNT and CDR2 YYREEE (reference sequence). The CDR3 DNA reads TGTGCCAGCAGCCCAGGGGTTACTGAAGCTTTCTTT. Residues: CASSPGVTEAFF.

This clone was found once. The CDR3 loop is CASSPGTSGRQTGELFF. The CDR3 coding sequence is TGTGCCAGCAGCCCAGGGACTAGCGGGAGACAGACCGGGGAGCTGTTTTTT. The chain is built from TRBV7-3 and TRBJ2-2; 14 bases map to TRBD2. The CDR3 has 17 amino acids. V shed 5 bases, J shed 5 bases, and the junction held 7 bases outside the gene matches. The germline V gene encodes CDR1 SGHTA and CDR2 FQGTGA.